This TCR beta chain was profiled in a study of T-cell reconstitution after alpha-beta-depleted transplantation in children. Broader study findings: Newly generated T cells supplied most T-cell counts and diversity one year post-transplant. Several hundred expanded graft clones reportedly gave rise to the alpha-beta T cells present about two months after transplant. Some patients' high day-60 TCRbeta diversity was attributed to recipient cells surviving conditioning.

Preparing the TCRbeta library involved the use of unique molecular identifiers. TCRdb redid the calling of the PCR reads with MiXCR, one entry per CDR3 protein. The data contain about 200,000 distinct CDR3 sequences, 5% to 6.5% of them singletons. Germline CDR1 DFQATT, CDR2 SNEGSKA (reference sequence). The CDR3 consists of 14 residues. The V and J ends lost 0 bases and 2 bases respectively, with 11 bases between them. Many counts were recorded for this clonotype. What it binds is not known. J is TRBJ2-7 and V is TRBV20-1; possible D gene TRBD1, 6 bases. The material sequenced was PBMCs, taken before TCRalphabeta/CD19-depleted stem cell transplant. This sequence originates from a girl less than two years old with combined immunodeficiency, due to receive a stem cell transplant. The CDR3 nucleotides are TGCAGTGCTAGAGATCGTGAGGGGGCCTACGAGCAGTACTTC. Its protein product is CSARDREGAYEQYF.